The 5 T cell receptor beta chains below all came from one sample that was sequenced in a study of shared clonotypes between healthy human individuals. Terminally differentiated effector memory CD45RA+ cells were excluded by CCR7 positive selection of CD45RO-negative cells. TCRdb keeps only in-frame clones here, not all; method: immunoSEQ multiplex PCR. The sample consists of about 1,900,000 clones, around 96% of them appearing once. Sequencing was carried out using naive CD8+ T cells sorted from blood. These TCRs come from a man aged 18 to 29 in good health.

This clone has only one observation. The V call is TRBV11-2, the J call TRBJ1-3; D not resolved. The length of the CDR3 is 14 residues. CDR1 SGHAT and CDR2 FQNNGV come from the germline V gene. Trimming pared 3 bases from V and 4 bases from J, leaving 10 bases between. For the CDR3, the DNA is TGTGCCAGCAGCTTTCTGGAGACCGGAAACACCATATATTTT. Translating it yields CASSFLETGNTIYF.

V is TRBV7-8 and J is TRBJ2-3, with D possibly being TRBD2 (6 bases). Germline V CDR1 and CDR2: SGHVS, FQNEAQ. The CDR3 has 14 residues. V lost 8 bases and J 6 bases, leaving 18 bases between the germline ends. This CDR3 is CASSAGPHPDTQYF. CDR3 bases: TGTGCCAGCTCTGCGGGACCCCACCCGGATACGCAGTATTTT.

V usage is TRBV9 and J usage is TRBJ1-4, with D tentatively TRBD1 (6 bases). Germline assignment: CDR1 SGDLS and CDR2 YYNGEE. This CDR3 contains 15 residues. Trimming shortened V by 0 bases and J by 7 bases, and 13 bases separated the two germline ends. The chain's CDR3 is CASSVGTAWGEKLFF. CDR3 sequence (DNA): TGTGCCAGCAGCGTAGGGACAGCATGGGGTGAAAAACTGTTTTTT.

Comments on this clone: One junction end does not reproduce the germline sequence, and a read error may be involved. The rearrangement links TRBV6-1 to TRBJ2-7; tentatively, D is TRBD1 (6 bases). There are 11 residues in the CDR3. The germline CDR1 and CDR2 sequences are MNHNS and SASEGT. The CDR3 region is CASSDGWTVSF. Written as DNA, the CDR3 is TGTGCCAGCAGTGATGGCTGGACAGTTTCCTTC.

The chain couples TRBV27 to TRBJ2-7, with 7 bases fitting TRBD2. V trimming: 5 bases; J trimming: 2 bases; junction bases outside the gene matches: 6. CDR1 is MNHEY and CDR2 is SMNVEV in the germline V gene (reference sequence). The CDR3 has 14 residues. CDR3 region: CASSPGLGTYEQYF. CDR3 DNA sequence: TGTGCCAGCAGTCCAGGACTAGGAACCTACGAGCAGTACTTC.